This T cell receptor beta chain appears in the sequencing data of a study of vaccination and CD4 T cells after COVID-19. Turning to the study itself: Those taking part got two shots of either the BNT162b2 or the mRNA-1273 vaccine. Overlapping spike peptides of SARS-CoV-2, HCoV-NL63, HCoV-OC43 and HCoV-229E stimulated the cells.

Oncomine TCR Beta short-read sequencing was applied to DNA from cultured CD4+ T cells. Each CDR3 protein gets one entry after TCRdb re-called the PCR reads with MiXCR. The table lists several thousand distinct CDR3 sequences, 21% of them singletons, with over 20% in the top ten. The CDR3 runs 12 residues. The V end was cut by 1 base, the J end by 2 bases, with 0 bases between. Germline V CDR1 and CDR2: MNHNS, SASEGT. This clonotype counts as large. Its antigen is still unknown. Treatment denoted: approximately 11-day PBMC culture with coronavirus spike peptide pools or control peptides (ViraFEST assay).

The clonotype comes from a human donor who had recovered from COVID-19. Sequences were obtained from CD4+ T cells from blood, cultured in vitro. V usage is TRBV6-1 and J usage is TRBJ1-5, with D unresolved. The CDR3 coding sequence is TGTGCCAGCAGTGAAGGCAATCAGCCCCAGCATTTT. Protein product: CASSEGNQPQHF.